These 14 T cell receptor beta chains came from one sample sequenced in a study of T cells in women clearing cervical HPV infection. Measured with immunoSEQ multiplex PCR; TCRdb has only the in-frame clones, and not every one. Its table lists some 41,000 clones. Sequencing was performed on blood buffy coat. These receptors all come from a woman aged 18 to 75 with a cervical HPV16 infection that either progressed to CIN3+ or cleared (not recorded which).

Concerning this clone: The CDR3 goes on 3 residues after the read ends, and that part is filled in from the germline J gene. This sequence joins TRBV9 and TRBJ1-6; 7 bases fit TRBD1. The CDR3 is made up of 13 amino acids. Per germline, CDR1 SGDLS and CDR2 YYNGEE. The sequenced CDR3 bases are TGTGCCAGCAGCGTCCTGGACAGGCCGCCC. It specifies CASSVLDRPP. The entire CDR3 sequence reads CASSVLDRPPLHF.

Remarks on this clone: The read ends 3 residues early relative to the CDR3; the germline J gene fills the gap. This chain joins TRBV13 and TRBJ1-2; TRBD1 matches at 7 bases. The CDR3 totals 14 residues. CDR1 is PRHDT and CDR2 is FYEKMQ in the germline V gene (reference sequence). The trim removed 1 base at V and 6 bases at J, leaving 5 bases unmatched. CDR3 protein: CASSLEDREDGYTF. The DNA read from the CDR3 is TGTGCCAGCAGCTTAGAAGACAGGGAAGATGGC. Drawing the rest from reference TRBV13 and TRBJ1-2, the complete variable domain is AAGVIQSPRHLIKEKRETATLKCYPIPRHDTVYWYQQGPGQDPQFLISFYEKMQSDKGSIPDRFSAQQFSDYHSELNMSSLELGDSALYFCASSLEDREDGYTFGSGTRLTVV.

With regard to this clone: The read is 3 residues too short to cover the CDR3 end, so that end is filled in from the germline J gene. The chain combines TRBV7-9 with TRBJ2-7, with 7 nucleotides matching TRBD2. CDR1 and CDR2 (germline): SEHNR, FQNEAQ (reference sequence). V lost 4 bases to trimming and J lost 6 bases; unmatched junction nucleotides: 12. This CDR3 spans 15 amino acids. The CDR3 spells CASSWGGNEGSEQYF. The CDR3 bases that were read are TGTGCCAGCAGCTGGGGGGGGAACGAAGGCTCCGAG.

Partial CDR3 DNA: TGTGCCAGTAGTAGTTCGCGTCAGGCCTCCTACGAG. This encodes CASSSSRQASYE. The full CDR3 protein reads CASSSSRQASYEQYF. The chain carries TRBV19 and TRBJ2-7; D unclear. Read sequence stops 3 residues before the CDR3 end, and the germline J gene provides the missing end. This CDR3 has 15 amino acids. Germline loops: CDR1 LNHDA, CDR2 SQIVND (reference sequence). V lost 4 bases and J 0 bases, leaving 13 bases between the germline ends.

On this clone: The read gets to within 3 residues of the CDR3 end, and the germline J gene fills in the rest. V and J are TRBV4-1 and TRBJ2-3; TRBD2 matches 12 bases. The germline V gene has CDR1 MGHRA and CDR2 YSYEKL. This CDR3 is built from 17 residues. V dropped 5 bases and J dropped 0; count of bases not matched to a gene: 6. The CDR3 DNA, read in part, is TGCGCCAGCAGCTTCCGACTAGCGGGGGCTAGCACAGATACG. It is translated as CASSFRLAGASTDT. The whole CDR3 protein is CASSFRLAGASTDTQYF.

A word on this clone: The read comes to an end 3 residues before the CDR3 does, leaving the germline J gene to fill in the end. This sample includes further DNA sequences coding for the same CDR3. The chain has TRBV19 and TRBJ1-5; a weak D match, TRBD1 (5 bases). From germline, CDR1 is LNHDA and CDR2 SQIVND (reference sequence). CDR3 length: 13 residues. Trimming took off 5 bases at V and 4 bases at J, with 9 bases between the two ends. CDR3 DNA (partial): TGTGCCAGTAGTCAAGGGGCGAATCAGCCC. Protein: CASSQGANQP. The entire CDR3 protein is CASSQGANQPQHF.

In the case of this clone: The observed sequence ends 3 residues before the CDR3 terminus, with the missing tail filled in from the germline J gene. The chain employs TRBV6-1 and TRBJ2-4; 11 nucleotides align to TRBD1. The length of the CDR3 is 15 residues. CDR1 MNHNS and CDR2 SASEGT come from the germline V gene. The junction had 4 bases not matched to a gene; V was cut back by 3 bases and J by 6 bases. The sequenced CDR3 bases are TGTGCCAGCAGTGACCCCGGACAGGGGGCAAACATT. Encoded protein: CASSDPGQGANI. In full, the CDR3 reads CASSDPGQGANIQYF.

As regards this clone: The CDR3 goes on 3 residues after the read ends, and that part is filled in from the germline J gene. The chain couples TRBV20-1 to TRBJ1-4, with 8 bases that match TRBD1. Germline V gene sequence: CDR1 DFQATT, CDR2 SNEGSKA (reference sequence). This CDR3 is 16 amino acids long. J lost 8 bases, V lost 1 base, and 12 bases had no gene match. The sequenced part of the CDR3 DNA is TGCAGTGCTAGAGCGCCAAGGGAGGACAGGGCCGAAAAA. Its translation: CSARAPREDRAEK. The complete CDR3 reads CSARAPREDRAEKLFF.

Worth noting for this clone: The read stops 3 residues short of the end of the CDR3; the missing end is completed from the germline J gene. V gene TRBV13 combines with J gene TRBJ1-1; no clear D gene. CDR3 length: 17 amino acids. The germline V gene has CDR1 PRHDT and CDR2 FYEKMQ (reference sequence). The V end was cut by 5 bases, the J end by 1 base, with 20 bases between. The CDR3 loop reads CASSHGLPQTKNTEAFF. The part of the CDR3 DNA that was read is TGTGCCAGCAGCCATGGACTTCCCCAGACCAAGAACACTGAA.

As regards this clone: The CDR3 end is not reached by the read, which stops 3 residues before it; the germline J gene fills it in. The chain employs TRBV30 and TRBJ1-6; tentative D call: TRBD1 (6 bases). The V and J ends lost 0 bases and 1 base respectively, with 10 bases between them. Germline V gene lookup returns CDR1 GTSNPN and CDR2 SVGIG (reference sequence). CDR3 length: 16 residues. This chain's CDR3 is CAWSVTGRSYNSPLHF. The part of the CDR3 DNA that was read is TGTGCCTGGAGTGTAACAGGGAGGTCCTATAATTCACCC.

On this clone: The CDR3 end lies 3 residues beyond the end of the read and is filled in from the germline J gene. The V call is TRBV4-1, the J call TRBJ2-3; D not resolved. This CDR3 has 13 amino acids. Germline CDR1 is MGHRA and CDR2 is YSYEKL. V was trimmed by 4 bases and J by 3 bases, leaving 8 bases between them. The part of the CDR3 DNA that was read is TGCGCCAGCAGCCCACCTACTACAGATACG. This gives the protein CASSPPTTDT. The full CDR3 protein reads CASSPPTTDTQYF.

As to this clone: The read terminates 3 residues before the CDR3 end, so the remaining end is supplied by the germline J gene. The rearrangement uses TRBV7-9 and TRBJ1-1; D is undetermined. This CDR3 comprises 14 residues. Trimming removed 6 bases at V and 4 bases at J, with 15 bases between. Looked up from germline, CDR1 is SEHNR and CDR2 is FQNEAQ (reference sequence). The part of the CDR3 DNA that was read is TGTGCCAGCAGGGTCACAGCCTTAGGCACTGAA. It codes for CASRVTALGTE. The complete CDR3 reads CASRVTALGTEAFF.

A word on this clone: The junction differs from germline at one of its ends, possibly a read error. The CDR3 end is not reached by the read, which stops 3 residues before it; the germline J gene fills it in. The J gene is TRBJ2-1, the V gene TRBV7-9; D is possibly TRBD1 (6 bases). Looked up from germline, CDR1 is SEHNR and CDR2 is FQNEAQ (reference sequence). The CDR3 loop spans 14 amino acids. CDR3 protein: CPSSPSFTGHEQFF. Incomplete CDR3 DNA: TGTCCCAGCAGCCCCTCCTTCACAGGGCATGAG.

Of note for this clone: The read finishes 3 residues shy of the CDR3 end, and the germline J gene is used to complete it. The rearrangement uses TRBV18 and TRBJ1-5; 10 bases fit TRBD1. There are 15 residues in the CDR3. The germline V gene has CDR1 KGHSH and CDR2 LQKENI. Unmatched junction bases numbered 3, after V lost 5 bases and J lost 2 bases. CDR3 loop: CASSAGTGGNQPQHF. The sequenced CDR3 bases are TGTGCCAGCTCAGCTGGGACAGGGGGCAATCAGCCC.